Below are 29 T cell receptor beta chains sequenced from a single sample in a study of cytotoxic CD8 clonotypes in ibrutinib-treated CLL. Profiling relied on immunoSEQ multiplex PCR, and the TCRdb table lists in-frame clones only, not all of them. The table records about 140,000 clones, 77% of them present only once. The material sequenced was PBMCs, taken after 12 months of ibrutinib treatment. Receptor source: a human donor with chronic lymphocytic leukemia.

CDR3 sequence reads: CAISDPKAGGRAVMGDTQYF. In DNA form, the CDR3 reads TGTGCCATCAGTGACCCAAAGGCAGGCGGGAGGGCCGTGATGGGAGATACGCAGTATTTT. The genes are TRBV10-3 and TRBJ2-3; 9 bases fit TRBD2. Trimming took 3 bases from V and 5 from J; bases not matched to a gene: 21. CDR1 and CDR2 from the germline V gene are ENHRY and SYGVKD. The CDR3 has 20 amino acids.

J is TRBJ2-3 and V is TRBV9, with 9 positions matching TRBD2. Germline CDR1 SGDLS, CDR2 YYNGEE. The CDR3 covers 17 residues. Trimming cost V 3 bases and J 2 bases; bases outside gene matches: 10. CDR3 residues: CASSERWAGGPTDTQYF. DNA for the CDR3: TGTGCCAGCAGCGAGAGGTGGGCGGGAGGGCCCACAGATACGCAGTATTTT.

The V and J genes are TRBV5-5 and TRBJ1-2; 7 nucleotides line up with TRBD1. CDR1 SGHKS and CDR2 YYEKEE come from the germline V gene (reference sequence). The CDR3 is made up of 14 amino acids. Trimming removed 4 bases from V and 7 bases from J; junction bases left unmatched: 10. In DNA form, the CDR3 reads TGTGCCAGCAGCGGGAGACAGGGACAGCGTGGCTACACCTTC. Translation gives CASSGRQGQRGYTF. The full variable domain, with the rest looked up from reference TRBV5-5 and TRBJ1-2, is DAGVTQSPTHLIKTRGQQVTLRCSPISGHKSVSWYQQVLGQGPQFIFQYYEKEERGRGNFPDRFSARQFPNYSSELNVNALLLGDSALYLCASSGRQGQRGYTFGSGTRLTVV.

This clone was seen once. The gene calls are TRBV5-1 and TRBJ2-5; maybe TRBD2 (6 bases). The CDR3 extends over 14 amino acids. The germline V and J ends were trimmed by 0 bases and 5 bases, with 11 bases remaining between them. The germline V gene has CDR1 SGHRS and CDR2 YFSETQ. CDR3 protein: CASSLGIAGETQYF. DNA for the CDR3: TGCGCCAGCAGCTTGGGCATTGCGGGGGAGACCCAGTACTTC.

The chain couples TRBV28 to TRBJ1-2; 10 bases agree with TRBD1. The V gene end was trimmed by 4 bases and the J gene end by 8 bases; junction bases not matched to a gene: 13. CDR3 length equals 16 residues. Germline loops: CDR1 MDHEN, CDR2 SYDVKM. CDR3 amino acids: CASSSVRPDRGGGYTF. CDR3 nucleotides: TGTGCCAGCAGTTCTGTCCGACCGGACAGGGGGGGAGGCTACACCTTC.

This rearrangement joins TRBV7-3 to TRBJ2-7; 10 nucleotides match TRBD1. Germline assignment: CDR1 SGHTA and CDR2 FQGTGA. This CDR3 is 14 amino acids long. Germline trimming cut 1 base from V and 7 bases from J; bases unmatched to any gene: 4. DNA of the CDR3: TGTGCCAGCAGCTTAAGGGGACAGGGGAATGAGCAGTACTTC. This sequence encodes CASSLRGQGNEQYF.

This chain joins TRBV4-2 and TRBJ1-1; D is unclear. Germline V lookup: CDR1 LGHNA, CDR2 YNFKEQ. The CDR3 length is 16 residues. Between the trimmed V and J ends, which lost 0 bases and 7 bases, there was a span of 18 bases. The CDR3 DNA reads as TGTGCCAGCAGCCAAGATTTGTGGCGGTCCCCGGGTGAAGCTTTCTTT. Protein: CASSQDLWRSPGEAFF.

The rearrangement joins TRBV7-3 to TRBJ2-3, with TRBD2 identical over 14 bases. CDR1 SGHTA and CDR2 FQGTGA come from the germline V gene. The J segment lost 7 bases and the V segment lost 5 bases, leaving 5 bases of the junction unmatched. This CDR3 comprises 15 residues. CDR3 nucleotides: TGTGCCAGCAGCCAGGGACTAGCGGGAGACTATACGCAGTATTTT. This sequence encodes CASSQGLAGDYTQYF.

The gene calls are TRBV30 and TRBJ2-3; 12 bases line up with TRBD2. CDR3 length equals 14 residues. CDR1 and CDR2 from the germline V gene are GTSNPN and SVGIG (reference sequence). J lost 4 bases, V lost 6 bases, and 5 bases had no gene match. This chain's CDR3 is CACSSSGGADTQYF. Here the CDR3 DNA reads TGTGCCTGTTCGTCTAGCGGGGGGGCAGATACGCAGTATTTT. Full variable domain (outside the CDR3, taken from reference TRBV30 and TRBJ2-3): SQTIHQWPATLVQPVGSPLSLECTVEGTSNPNLYWYRQAAGRGLQLLFYSVGIGQISSEVPQNLSASRPQDRQFILSSKKLLLSDSGFYLCACSSSGGADTQYFGPGTRLTVL.

CDR3 nucleotide sequence: TGTGCCACCGCGGGGGGTTTATTTACTGAAGCTTTCTTT. Translated, it gives CATAGGLFTEAFF. The chain has TRBV27 and TRBJ1-1; tentative D call: TRBD1 (5 bases). CDR3 length equals 13 residues. CDR1 is MNHEY, CDR2 SMNVEV, per germline (reference sequence). The V end lost 10 bases, the J end lost 5 bases, and 17 bases lay between the germline ends.

This clone was observed a few times. V gene TRBV28 combines with J gene TRBJ2-7; no firm D call. Deletions cut 5 bases from V and 0 bases from J, with 23 bases between. Germline V gene sequence: CDR1 MDHEN, CDR2 SYDVKM. The CDR3 runs 18 residues. CDR3 nucleotides: TGTGCCAGCAGTCCACGGGCCCCTGGACGGCAGAGCTCCTACGAGCAGTACTTC. It codes for CASSPRAPGRQSSYEQYF.

This rearrangement joins TRBV5-8 to TRBJ2-6; no definite D call. CDR1 and CDR2 (germline): SGHTS, YDEGEE. The CDR3 has 15 residues. V lost 5 bases to trimming and J lost 2 bases, with 11 bases between them. The CDR3: CASSVGRAGANVLTF. The CDR3 coding sequence is TGTGCCAGCAGTGTGGGTCGGGCTGGGGCCAACGTCCTGACTTTC.

This clone was counted many times. The CDR3 DNA reads TGCGCCAGCAGCCAAGATTGGAGTAGCGGGAGTTCCAATGAGCAGTTCTTC. Its protein is CASSQDWSSGSSNEQFF. This chain uses TRBV4-1 with TRBJ2-1; the match to TRBD2 covers 9 bases. The CDR3 has 17 residues. CDR1 and CDR2 from the germline V gene are MGHRA and YSYEKL. Trimming cost V 0 bases and J 6 bases; bases outside gene matches: 9.

The chain couples TRBV9 to TRBJ2-3; D is ambiguous. The CDR3 runs to 17 residues. In germline, CDR1 is SGDLS, CDR2 YYNGEE. V was shortened by 1 base and J by 0 bases, with 15 bases between the two germline ends. Here the CDR3 reads CASSVSPGYPSTDTQYF. CDR3 DNA sequence: TGTGCCAGCAGCGTATCCCCTGGCTACCCGAGCACAGATACGCAGTATTTT.

The V call is TRBV28, the J call TRBJ2-3, with TRBD2 matching over 10 bases. In germline, CDR1 is MDHEN, CDR2 SYDVKM. The V segment lost 3 bases and the J segment 2 bases; nucleotides outside the gene matches: 17. The CDR3 spans 20 residues. The CDR3, as DNA: TGTGCCAGCAGTTTCCCAGCGGGAGGGCCTTTTGGGGTTGCCACAGATACGCAGTATTTT. Encoded protein: CASSFPAGGPFGVATDTQYF.

The CDR3 is CASSFGLAVSSYEQYF. The CDR3 nucleotides read TGTGCCAGCAGTTTCGGACTAGCGGTGAGCTCCTACGAGCAGTACTTC. The chain carries TRBV27 and TRBJ2-7; 10 bases map to TRBD2. The CDR3 is 16 amino acids. V was pared by 3 bases and J by 0 bases, with 5 bases of the junction left unmatched. The V gene's germline CDR1 is MNHEY and CDR2 SMNVEV (reference sequence).

The rearrangement uses TRBV27 and TRBJ2-1; 9 bases are a match to TRBD2. The CDR3 has 17 residues. The V segment lost 10 bases and the J segment 1 base; nucleotides outside the gene matches: 14. The germline V gene has CDR1 MNHEY and CDR2 SMNVEV (reference sequence). The DNA for the CDR3 is TGTGCCACCCGCGGGTTAAAAAGCGGGAGGTCCTACAATGAGCAGTTCTTC. Amino acids: CATRGLKSGRSYNEQFF.

The chain has TRBV9 and TRBJ2-1; 11 bases are a match to TRBD2. Germline V gene data show CDR1 as SGDLS and CDR2 as YYNGEE. CDR3 length equals 15 residues. Trimming cost V 2 bases and J 7 bases; bases outside gene matches: 5. For the CDR3, the DNA is TGTGCCAGCAGCGTCGGGACTAGCGGAACGAATGAGCAGTTCTTC. It translates to CASSVGTSGTNEQFF.

CDR3 protein: CASSIHGRPSGNTIYF. The CDR3 DNA follows: TGTGCCAGTAGTATCCACGGCCGACCTTCTGGAAACACCATATATTTT. The V call is TRBV19, the J call TRBJ1-3; D call uncertain. Germline CDR1 LNHDA, CDR2 SQIVND (reference sequence). Trimming stripped 3 bases from V and 1 base from J, with 13 bases between. The CDR3 has 16 residues.

The chain employs TRBV23-1 and TRBJ1-1; D possibly corresponds to TRBD1 (5 bases). TRBV23-1 is designated an ORF whose function remains uncertain. CDR3 length equals 16 residues. Trimming cost V 0 bases and J 5 bases, with 16 bases left between them. The CDR3 DNA reads as TGCGCCAGCAGTCAATCGGATGGGACGGCGGGGACTGAAGCTTTCTTT. The encoded protein is CASSQSDGTAGTEAFF.

The chain has TRBV11-1 and TRBJ1-3; D gene unclear. Per germline, CDR1 SGHAT and CDR2 FQDESV (reference sequence). V was pared by 3 bases and J by 0 bases, with 9 bases between. This CDR3 is 15 amino acids long. CDR3 sequence: CASSLGSYSGNTIYF. DNA of the CDR3: TGTGCCAGCAGCTTGGGGAGCTACTCTGGAAACACCATATATTTT. Based on the CDR3 plus reference TRBV11-1 and TRBJ1-3, the full variable domain is EAEVAQSPRYKITEKSQAVAFWCDPISGHATLYWYRQILGQGPELLVQFQDESVVDDSQLPKDRFSAERLKGVDSTLKIQPAELGDSAMYLCASSLGSYSGNTIYFGEGSWLTVV.

The J gene is TRBJ2-1, the V gene TRBV30; D unresolved. The CDR3 extends over 11 amino acids. The germline V and J ends were trimmed by 3 bases and 5 bases, with 5 bases remaining between them. CDR1 and CDR2 (germline): GTSNPN, SVGIG (reference sequence). In DNA, the CDR3 is TGTGCCTGGAGAAGGGACAATGAGCAGTTCTTC. Translation: CAWRRDNEQFF.

The V call is TRBV7-9, the J call TRBJ2-3; possible D gene TRBD1, 6 bases. Trimming pared 4 bases from V and 2 bases from J, leaving 13 bases between. This CDR3 is 15 amino acids long. Germline V gene data show CDR1 as SEHNR and CDR2 as FQNEAQ (reference sequence). CDR3 region: CASSSGQTNTDTQYF. In nucleotides, the CDR3 is TGTGCCAGCAGCTCCGGACAGACGAACACAGATACGCAGTATTTT.

This clone was seen only a few times. V usage is TRBV19 and J usage is TRBJ1-5, with 8 bases aligning to TRBD1. CDR3 length: 14 amino acids. CDR1 is LNHDA, CDR2 SQIVND, per germline (reference sequence). Trimming cost V 5 bases and J 1 base; bases outside gene matches: 1. CDR3 bases: TGTGCCAGTAGTGACAGGGGCAGCAATCAGCCCCAGCATTTT. It encodes CASSDRGSNQPQHF. Full variable domain (missing parts from reference TRBV19 and TRBJ1-5): DGGITQSPKYLFRKEGQNVTLSCEQNLNHDAMYWYRQDPGQGLRLIYYSQIVNDFQKGDIAEGYSVSREKKESFPLTVTSAQKNPTAFYLCASSDRGSNQPQHFGDGTRLSIL.

The chain joins TRBV14 to TRBJ2-7; D unresolved. The germline V gene encodes CDR1 SGHDN and CDR2 FVKESK. The CDR3 sequence is 14 residues long. V lost 1 base and J lost 1, with 8 bases in between. The CDR3 reads CASSQVQASYEQYF. The CDR3 bases are TGTGCCAGCAGCCAAGTCCAAGCATCCTACGAGCAGTACTTC.

The chain joins TRBV27 to TRBJ2-1; TRBD2 is a possible D gene (6 bases). The V end lost 5 bases, the J end lost 1 base, and 21 bases lay between the germline ends. The CDR3 has 18 residues. Germline CDR1 reads MNHEY; CDR2 reads SMNVEV (reference sequence). The CDR3 sequence is CASSLADLASPSYNEQFF. CDR3 bases: TGTGCCAGCAGTCTCGCCGACCTAGCGTCCCCATCCTACAATGAGCAGTTCTTC.

In nucleotides, the CDR3 is TGTGCCAGCAGCGCGCCCGGGACCCGACTTCGTGAGCAGTACTTC. The encoded protein is CASSAPGTRLREQYF. The chain has TRBV7-9 and TRBJ2-7, with D possibly called TRBD1 or TRBD2 (5 bases each). CDR3 length: 15 residues. Trimming removed 5 bases at V and 7 bases at J, with 21 bases between. Germline CDR1 reads SEHNR; CDR2 reads FQNEAQ (reference sequence).

The chain is built from TRBV6-1 and TRBJ1-4; 8 bases match TRBD1. The junction had 7 bases not matched to a gene; V was cut back by 6 bases and J by 7 bases. The CDR3 contains 14 residues. Germline V CDR1 and CDR2: MNHNS, SASEGT. For the CDR3, the DNA is TGTGCCAGCAGAATAACAGGGGGTGGTGAAAAACTGTTTTTT. This sequence encodes CASRITGGGEKLFF.

The rearrangement joins TRBV7-9 to TRBJ2-5, with 9 bases that match TRBD1. Trimming took 5 bases from V and 7 from J; bases not matched to a gene: 14. CDR1 is SEHNR, CDR2 FQNEAQ, per germline (reference sequence). CDR3 size: 16 residues. The chain's CDR3 is CASSPPGQGTLGTQYF. CDR3 coding DNA: TGTGCCAGCAGCCCGCCGGGACAGGGAACTCTAGGGACCCAGTACTTC.